Below, 31 T cell receptor beta chains from the same sample are listed, as sequenced in a study of shared clonotypes between healthy human individuals (dated by TCRdb to about 2020). The method was the immunoSEQ multiplex PCR assay. As stored in TCRdb, this immuneACCESS dataset retains in-frame rearrangements with V and J assigned. A fraction of the clones does not appear; measured against another copy, unresolved V genes explain less than half of the discrepancy, and the remainder lacks a known reason. For this sample there are 2 million to 2.5 million clones; 90% to 96% appear just once. Roughly 0.13% of the sample goes to the ten largest clones. Material: naive CD4+ T cells sorted from blood. Reading the label with the study, this specimen's cell subset or site is: CD45RA+ positively selected. The receptor set was obtained from a man aged 18 to 30 in good health.

This clone appeared a single time. The V gene is TRBV10-3, the J gene TRBJ1-1; D gene uncertain. V was pared by 2 bases and J by 0 bases, with 7 bases between. Germline V gene sequence: CDR1 ENHRY, CDR2 SYGVKD. The CDR3 totals 14 residues. The CDR3 sequence is CAISENGLNTEAFF. CDR3 sequence (DNA): TGTGCCATCAGTGAGAACGGACTGAACACTGAAGCTTTCTTT.

The rearrangement joins TRBV6-6 to TRBJ2-6; TRBD1 might be the D (6 bases). The CDR3 spans 16 residues. CDR1 is MNHNY, CDR2 SVGAGI, per germline (reference sequence). Trimming took 5 bases from V and 0 from J, leaving 11 bases between them. CDR3 bases: TGTGCCAGCAGTGGTGACAGGTACTCTGGGGCCAACGTCCTGACTTTC. Translation: CASSGDRYSGANVLTF.

DNA for the CDR3: TGTGCCAGCAGCCAAGATACGGCTAGCGGGGGGAGGTACGAGCAGTACTTC. This gives the protein CASSQDTASGGRYEQYF. This chain joins TRBV4-2 and TRBJ2-7, with 11 bases lining up with TRBD2. There are 17 residues in the CDR3. V was pared by 0 bases and J by 4 bases, with 8 bases of the junction left unmatched. CDR1 is LGHNA and CDR2 is YNFKEQ in the germline V gene.

This clone appeared a single time. The chain carries TRBV28 and TRBJ2-1; D possibly corresponds to TRBD2 (7 bases). With 6 bases removed from V and 2 bases from J, the gap between germline ends came to 11 bases. The germline V gene has CDR1 MDHEN and CDR2 SYDVKM. The CDR3 runs 14 residues. CDR3 in DNA: TGTGCCAGCAGCCCCGGGGGGCCCTACAATGAGCAGTTCTTC. Amino acids: CASSPGGPYNEQFF.

This sequence joins TRBV20-1 and TRBJ2-1; a possible D gene is TRBD2 (6 bases). Germline V gives CDR1 DFQATT, CDR2 SNEGSKA (reference sequence). The CDR3 has 11 residues. V was cut by 5 bases and J by 14 bases, with 16 bases left in between. The DNA of the CDR3 is TGCAGTGCTGTGGACGGCGGGGAAAAGTTCTTC. This translates into CSAVDGGEKFF.

This clone occurred once. J is TRBJ2-2 and V is TRBV6-4, with unresolved D. Trimming cost V 6 bases and J 0 bases, with 5 bases left between them. This CDR3 spans 13 amino acids. Germline V gene sequence: CDR1 MRHNA, CDR2 SNTAGT. The CDR3 region is CASRQPNTGELFF. CDR3 coding DNA: TGTGCCAGCAGACAACCGAACACCGGGGAGCTGTTTTTT.

A note on this clone: The conserved closing phenylalanine or tryptophan is absent in this CDR3, likely reflecting a read error. It is unclear where the CDR3 begins or ends on the DNA, so no DNA is shown, and the CDR3 is as TCRdb lists it. The chain uses TRBV12-2 and TRBJ1-1. TRBV12-2 is a pseudogene. The length of the CDR3 is 14 amino acids, counting both ends. CDR3 sequence: CASRLVGYWNPKGL.

The rearrangement links TRBV10-2 to TRBJ1-3; possible D gene TRBD1, 5 bases. The CDR3 length is 17 residues. The V and J ends lost 1 base and 0 bases respectively, with 13 bases between them. Germline lookup yields CDR1 WSHSY and CDR2 SAAADI. CDR3: CASSEFPWGSSGNTIYF. DNA for the CDR3: TGCGCCAGCAGTGAGTTTCCGTGGGGGAGCTCTGGAAACACCATATATTTT.

The rearrangement joins TRBV18 to TRBJ2-7; 7 nucleotides agree with TRBD2. J gave up 5 bases and V 0 bases, and 10 bases lay outside the gene matches. The CDR3 is 16 residues long. Germline CDR1 and CDR2: KGHSH and LQKENI. CDR3 amino acids: CASSPPGGRERNEQYF. The CDR3 bases are TGTGCCAGCTCACCACCGGGCGGGCGGGAGCGTAACGAGCAGTACTTC.

V and J are TRBV13 and TRBJ1-2, with TRBD1 matching over 12 bases. Germline V lookup: CDR1 PRHDT, CDR2 FYEKMQ (reference sequence). V lost 5 bases to trimming and J lost 8 bases; unmatched junction nucleotides: 15. The CDR3 runs 17 residues. The CDR3 loop is CASSRTGTGGFMGGYTF. The DNA of the CDR3 is TGTGCCAGCAGCCGAACAGGGACAGGGGGCTTCATGGGCGGCTACACCTTC.

This chain uses TRBV18 with TRBJ1-2; TRBD1 agrees at 7 bases. This CDR3 has 16 amino acids. Trimming removed 3 bases from V and 5 bases from J; junction bases left unmatched: 12. The germline CDR1 and CDR2 sequences are KGHSH and LQKENI. The CDR3 loop reads CASSPEQGPGIYGYTF. The CDR3 nucleotides read TGTGCCAGCTCACCGGAACAGGGGCCGGGGATTTATGGCTACACCTTC.

This sequence joins TRBV7-9 and TRBJ1-1, with D uncertain. V lost 5 bases and J lost 1, with 8 bases in between. CDR3 length equals 13 residues. The germline gives CDR1 SEHNR, CDR2 FQNEAQ (reference sequence). DNA of the CDR3: TGTGCCAGCAGCGTTACTAGGAACACTGAAGCTTTCTTT. This translates into CASSVTRNTEAFF.

The rearrangement links TRBV7-9 to TRBJ2-7, with 7 positions matching TRBD2. Germline CDR1 is SEHNR and CDR2 is FQNEAQ (reference sequence). With V trimmed by 4 bases and J by 5 bases, 8 bases remained unmatched. This CDR3 comprises 14 residues. CDR3 nucleotides: TGTGCCAGCAGCTCTCTCGGCGGGAGTGACGAGCAGTACTTC. Residues: CASSSLGGSDEQYF.

The chain links TRBV4-3 to TRBJ2-7; no reliable D call. V was pared by 0 bases and J by 2 bases, with 14 bases between. The germline V gene encodes CDR1 LGHNA and CDR2 YSLEER. The CDR3 totals 16 residues. This CDR3 reads CASSQDYAAFPYEQYF. DNA of the CDR3: TGCGCCAGCAGCCAAGATTACGCAGCCTTCCCCTACGAGCAGTACTTC.

V gene TRBV30 combines with J gene TRBJ1-2, with 9 bases fitting TRBD1. The V gene end was trimmed by 8 bases and the J gene end by 4 bases; junction bases not matched to a gene: 14. Germline CDR1 is GTSNPN and CDR2 is SVGIG (reference sequence). This CDR3 is 15 amino acids long. DNA for the CDR3: TGTGCCCGTTACAAGGACAGGGGAGCGAGCTATGGCTACACCTTC. It yields the protein CARYKDRGASYGYTF.

This rearrangement joins TRBV11-3 to TRBJ2-2; TRBD2 matches 8 bases. In germline, CDR1 is SGHNT, CDR2 YENEEA. V trimming: 0 bases; J trimming: 4 bases; junction bases outside the gene matches: 10. The CDR3 has 18 residues. CDR3 sequence (DNA): TGTGCCAGCAGCTTAGATCGATTAGGACTAGCTAGCACCGGGGAGCTGTTTTTT. This translates into CASSLDRLGLASTGELFF.

With regard to this clone: Other nucleotide sequences in the sample specify the same CDR3. The chain joins TRBV18 to TRBJ2-3; maybe TRBD2 (5 bases). CDR1 and CDR2 (germline): KGHSH, LQKENI. There are 14 residues in the CDR3. Trimming left V 2 bases short and J 5 bases short, with 11 bases between. In nucleotides, the CDR3 is TGTGCCAGCTCACCAGGGCAGGCGGGAGATACGCAGTATTTT. Its protein product is CASSPGQAGDTQYF.

Note on this clone: Other DNA variants within this sample encode the same CDR3. The chain couples TRBV29-1 to TRBJ1-1; perhaps TRBD1 as D (5 bases). From germline, CDR1 is SQVTM and CDR2 ANQGSEA. There are 13 residues in the CDR3. Deletions cut 4 bases from V and 1 base from J, with 10 bases between. The chain's CDR3 is CSVVGRGNTEAFF. The CDR3 DNA is TGCAGCGTTGTGGGGCGGGGGAACACTGAAGCTTTCTTT.

Turning to this clone: Other DNA sequences of this sample code for an identical CDR3. This chain uses TRBV2 with TRBJ2-3; D remains unclear. CDR1 is SNHLY and CDR2 is FYNNEI in the germline V gene. CDR3 length: 14 amino acids. V was cut by 3 bases and J by 1 base, with 8 bases left in between. The CDR3 DNA reads TGTGCCAGCAGTGAGCGGCTACGCACAGATACGCAGTATTTT. Translated: CASSERLRTDTQYF.

The chain recombines TRBV7-9 with TRBJ2-3; possible D gene TRBD2, 6 bases. The CDR3 totals 16 residues. CDR1 is SEHNR, CDR2 FQNEAQ, per germline (reference sequence). V gave up 5 bases and J gave up 4 bases, with 19 bases separating them. CDR3 coding DNA: TGTGCCAGCAGCGACCTAGCGTTTTCCGCCCCAGATACGCAGTATTTT. It codes for CASSDLAFSAPDTQYF.

This chain uses TRBV10-1 with TRBJ2-5; possible D gene TRBD2, 5 bases. V was cut by 0 bases and J by 5 bases, with 10 bases left in between. Germline V gene sequence: CDR1 WNHNN, CDR2 SYGVQD (reference sequence). This CDR3 has 14 amino acids. CDR3 residues: CASSESGLQETQYF. The CDR3 coding sequence is TGCGCCAGCAGTGAGTCCGGACTGCAGGAGACCCAGTACTTC.

CDR3 nucleotides: TGTGCCTGGATCCGGGGCTCCTATGGCTACACCTTC. It yields the protein CAWIRGSYGYTF. V gene TRBV30 combines with J gene TRBJ1-2; maybe TRBD1 (5 bases). This CDR3 has 12 amino acids. The V end was cut by 4 bases, the J end by 4 bases, with 10 bases between. Germline V gives CDR1 GTSNPN, CDR2 SVGIG (reference sequence). The whole variable domain, filled in from reference TRBV30 and TRBJ1-2, reads SQTIHQWPATLVQPVGSPLSLECTVEGTSNPNLYWYRQAAGRGLQLLFYSVGIGQISSEVPQNLSASRPQDRQFILSSKKLLLSDSGFYLCAWIRGSYGYTFGSGTRLTVV.

A note on this clone: The sample holds other DNA sequences that translate to the same CDR3. Written as DNA, the CDR3 is TGCGCCAGCAGCTTAGGTGGAAACTCCTACAATGAGCAGTTCTTC. As protein: CASSLGGNSYNEQFF. V is TRBV5-1 and J is TRBJ2-1; D remains unclear. The CDR3 contains 15 residues. Germline lookup yields CDR1 SGHRS and CDR2 YFSETQ. With 2 bases removed from V and 0 bases from J, the gap between germline ends came to 9 bases.

V is TRBV6-1 and J is TRBJ2-3; a weak D match, TRBD1 (7 bases). The V end lost 9 bases, the J end lost 0 bases, and 13 bases lay between the germline ends. This CDR3 is built from 14 residues. Germline values: CDR1 MNHNS, CDR2 SASEGT. In DNA, the CDR3 is TGTGCCAGTCTCCAGGGGGGTAGCACAGATACGCAGTATTTT. It translates to CASLQGGSTDTQYF.

The V gene is TRBV19, the J gene TRBJ2-7, with D perhaps being TRBD1 or TRBD2 (5 bases each). CDR3 length equals 14 residues. Germline V gene lookup returns CDR1 LNHDA and CDR2 SQIVND (reference sequence). V dropped 1 base and J dropped 5 bases, with 12 bases sitting between them. The CDR3 bases are TGTGCCAGTAGTATAGGGGGGTCGCAGGACGAGCAGTACTTC. Translation: CASSIGGSQDEQYF.

This sequence joins TRBV7-2 and TRBJ2-7; 11 nucleotides align to TRBD2. In germline, CDR1 is SGHTA, CDR2 FQGNSA. With V trimmed by 4 bases and J by 7 bases, 12 bases remained unmatched. The CDR3 covers 16 residues. CDR3 sequence (DNA): TGTGCCAGCAGCTATAGACTAGCGGGACTTACGAGGGAGCAGTACTTC. Translating gives CASSYRLAGLTREQYF.

The chain is built from TRBV10-3 and TRBJ1-1; D remains ambiguous. This CDR3 region has 13 residues. Germline V gene sequence: CDR1 ENHRY, CDR2 SYGVKD. Trimming took off 9 bases at V and 0 bases at J, with 11 bases between the two ends. CDR3 amino acids: CAIARTMNTEAFF. Here the CDR3 DNA reads TGTGCCATTGCTCGGACCATGAACACTGAAGCTTTCTTT.

The chain couples TRBV5-1 to TRBJ2-1; 8 bases align to TRBD1. The length of the CDR3 is 14 residues. Germline loops: CDR1 SGHRS, CDR2 YFSETQ. After removal of 4 bases from V and 7 bases from J, the junction contained 7 bases not matched to a gene. This chain's CDR3 is CASSGGQAPNEQFF. The CDR3 DNA sequence: TGCGCCAGCAGCGGGGGACAGGCCCCGAATGAGCAGTTCTTC.

This sequence joins TRBV27 and TRBJ2-3; possible D gene TRBD2, 6 bases. V lost 4 bases to trimming and J lost 2 bases, with 19 bases between them. Germline V gene data show CDR1 as MNHEY and CDR2 as SMNVEV (reference sequence). The CDR3 spans 17 residues. The CDR3 sequence: CASSSIRDLPLTDTQYF. CDR3 nucleotide sequence: TGTGCCAGCAGTTCAATCCGGGACTTGCCCCTCACAGATACGCAGTATTTT.

The chain links TRBV5-6 to TRBJ2-3; no definite D call. CDR3 length: 16 residues. Germline V gene sequence: CDR1 SGHDT, CDR2 YYEEEE. Between the trimmed V and J ends, which lost 3 bases and 4 bases, there was a span of 18 bases. CDR3 coding DNA: TGTGCCAGCAGCTCATACCCGAACCTTAGATCAGATACGCAGTATTTT. Its translation: CASSSYPNLRSDTQYF.

This chain links TRBV5-1 with TRBJ1-1; D gene ambiguous. The V and J ends lost 1 base and 1 base respectively, with 11 bases between them. This CDR3 has 15 residues. The germline V gene encodes CDR1 SGHRS and CDR2 YFSETQ. In DNA, the CDR3 is TGCGCCAGCAGCTTGCACGGCGGATCGAACACTGAAGCTTTCTTT. Translation: CASSLHGGSNTEAFF.